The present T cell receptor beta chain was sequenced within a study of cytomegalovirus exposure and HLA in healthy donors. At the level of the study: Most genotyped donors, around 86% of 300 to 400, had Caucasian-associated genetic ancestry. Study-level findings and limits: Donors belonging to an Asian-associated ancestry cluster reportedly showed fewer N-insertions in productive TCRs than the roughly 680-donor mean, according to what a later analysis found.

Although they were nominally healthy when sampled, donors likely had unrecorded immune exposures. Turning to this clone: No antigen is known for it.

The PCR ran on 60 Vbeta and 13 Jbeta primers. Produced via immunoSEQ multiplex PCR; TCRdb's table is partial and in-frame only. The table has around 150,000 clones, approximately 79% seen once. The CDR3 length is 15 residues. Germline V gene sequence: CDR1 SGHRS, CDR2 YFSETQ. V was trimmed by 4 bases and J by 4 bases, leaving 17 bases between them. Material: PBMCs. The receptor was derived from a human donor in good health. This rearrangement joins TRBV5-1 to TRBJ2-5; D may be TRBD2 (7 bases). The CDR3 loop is CASSAGAGDGETQYF. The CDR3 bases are TGCGCCAGCAGCGCGGGGGCGGGGGACGGAGAGACCCAGTACTTC. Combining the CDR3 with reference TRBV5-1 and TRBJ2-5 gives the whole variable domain KAGVTQTPRYLIKTRGQQVTLSCSPISGHRSVSWYQQTPGQGLQFLFEYFSETQRNKGNFPGRFSGRQFSNSRSEMNVSTLELGDSALYLCASSAGAGDGETQYFGPGTRLLVL.